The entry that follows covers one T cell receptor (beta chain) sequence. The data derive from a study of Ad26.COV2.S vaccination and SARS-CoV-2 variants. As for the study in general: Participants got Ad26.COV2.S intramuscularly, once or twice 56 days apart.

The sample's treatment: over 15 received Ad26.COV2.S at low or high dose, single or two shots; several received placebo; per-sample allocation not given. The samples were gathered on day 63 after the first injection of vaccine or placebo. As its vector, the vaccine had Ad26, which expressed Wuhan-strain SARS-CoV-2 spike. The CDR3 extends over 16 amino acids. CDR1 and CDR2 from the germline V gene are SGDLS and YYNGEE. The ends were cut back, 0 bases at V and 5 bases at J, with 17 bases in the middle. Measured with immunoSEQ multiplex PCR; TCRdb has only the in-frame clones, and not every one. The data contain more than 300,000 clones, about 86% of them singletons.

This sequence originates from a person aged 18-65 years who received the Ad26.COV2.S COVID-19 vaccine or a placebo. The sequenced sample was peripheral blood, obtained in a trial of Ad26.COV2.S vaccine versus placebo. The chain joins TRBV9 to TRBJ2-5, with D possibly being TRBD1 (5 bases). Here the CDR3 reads CASSVAEGAGWETQYF. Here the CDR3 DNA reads TGTGCCAGCAGCGTAGCTGAAGGGGCAGGATGGGAGACCCAGTACTTC.